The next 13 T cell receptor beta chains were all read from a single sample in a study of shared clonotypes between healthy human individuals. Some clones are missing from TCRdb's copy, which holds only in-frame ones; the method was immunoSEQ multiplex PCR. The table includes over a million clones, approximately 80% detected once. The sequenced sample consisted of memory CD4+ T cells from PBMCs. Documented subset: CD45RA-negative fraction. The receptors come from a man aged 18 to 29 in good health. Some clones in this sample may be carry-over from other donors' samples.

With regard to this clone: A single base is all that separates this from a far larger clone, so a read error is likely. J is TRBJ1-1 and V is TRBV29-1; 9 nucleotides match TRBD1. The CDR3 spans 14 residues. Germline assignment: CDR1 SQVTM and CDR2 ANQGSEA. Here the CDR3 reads CSVWDRDVNPEAFF. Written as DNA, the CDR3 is TGCAGCGTCTGGGACAGGGACGTGAACCCTGAAGCTTTCTTT.

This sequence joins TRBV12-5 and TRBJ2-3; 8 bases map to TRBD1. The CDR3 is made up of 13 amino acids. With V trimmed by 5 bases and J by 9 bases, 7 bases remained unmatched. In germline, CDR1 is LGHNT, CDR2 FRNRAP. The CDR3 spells CASGASGGSTQYF. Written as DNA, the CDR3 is TGTGCTAGTGGTGCCTCAGGGGGCAGCACGCAGTATTTT. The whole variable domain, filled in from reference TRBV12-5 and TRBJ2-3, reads DARVTQTPRHKVTEMGQEVTMRCQPILGHNTVFWYRQTMMQGLELLAYFRNRAPLDDSGMPKDRFSAEMPDATLATLKIQPSEPRDSAVYFCASGASGGSTQYFGPGTRLTVL.

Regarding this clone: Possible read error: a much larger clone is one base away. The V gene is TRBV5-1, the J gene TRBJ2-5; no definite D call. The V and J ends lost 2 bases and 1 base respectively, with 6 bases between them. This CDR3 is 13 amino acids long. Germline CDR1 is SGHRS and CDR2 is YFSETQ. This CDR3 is CASSLFPQETQYF. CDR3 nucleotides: TGCGCCAGCAGCTTATTCCCCCAAGAGACCCAGTACTTC.

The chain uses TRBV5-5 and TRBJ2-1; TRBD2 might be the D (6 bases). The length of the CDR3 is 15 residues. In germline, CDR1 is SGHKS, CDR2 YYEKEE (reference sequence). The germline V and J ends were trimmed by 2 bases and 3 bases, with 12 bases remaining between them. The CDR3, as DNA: TGTGCCAGCAGCTTAGGGACTGATTTCTACAATGAGCAGTTCTTC. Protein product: CASSLGTDFYNEQFF.

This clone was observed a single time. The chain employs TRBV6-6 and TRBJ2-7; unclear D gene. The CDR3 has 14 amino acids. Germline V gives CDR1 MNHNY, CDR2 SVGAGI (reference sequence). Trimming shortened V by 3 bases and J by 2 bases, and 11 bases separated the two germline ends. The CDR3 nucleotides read TGTGCCAGCAGTTATGGGGAACGGACCTACGAGCAGTACTTC. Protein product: CASSYGERTYEQYF.

CDR3 sequence (DNA): TGTGCCAGCACTTCCCAATCCACAGATACGCAGTATTTT. Protein: CASTSQSTDTQYF. This rearrangement joins TRBV5-4 to TRBJ2-3, with D hard to call. From germline, CDR1 is SGHNT and CDR2 YYREEE (reference sequence). There are 13 residues in the CDR3. The V end lost 6 bases, the J end lost 2 bases, and 10 bases lay between the germline ends.

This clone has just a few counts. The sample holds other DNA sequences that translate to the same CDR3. The CDR3 nucleotides read TGCGCCAGCAGCTTGACAGGGGGCCAAGAGACCCAGTACTTC. Translating gives CASSLTGGQETQYF. The genes are TRBV5-1 and TRBJ2-5; 8 positions agree with TRBD1. Germline assignment: CDR1 SGHRS and CDR2 YFSETQ. This CDR3 is built from 14 residues. Losses at the gene ends were 1 base for V and 1 base for J; bases not matched to a gene: 0. The full variable domain, completed using reference TRBV5-1 and TRBJ2-5, is KAGVTQTPRYLIKTRGQQVTLSCSPISGHRSVSWYQQTPGQGLQFLFEYFSETQRNKGNFPGRFSGRQFSNSRSEMNVSTLELGDSALYLCASSLTGGQETQYFGPGTRLLVL.

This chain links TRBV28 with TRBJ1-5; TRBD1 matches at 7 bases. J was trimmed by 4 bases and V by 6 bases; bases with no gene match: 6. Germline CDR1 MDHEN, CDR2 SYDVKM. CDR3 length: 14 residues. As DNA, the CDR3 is TGTGCCAGCAGGAGGGGACAGCCGAATCAGCCCCAGCATTTT. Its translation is CASRRGQPNQPQHF.

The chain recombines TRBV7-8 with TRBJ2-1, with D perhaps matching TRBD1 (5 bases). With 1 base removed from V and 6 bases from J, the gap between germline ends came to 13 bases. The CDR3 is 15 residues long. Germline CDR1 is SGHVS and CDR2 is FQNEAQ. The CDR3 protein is CASSLGGSVANEQFF. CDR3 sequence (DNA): TGTGCCAGCAGCTTAGGGGGCTCCGTCGCCAATGAGCAGTTCTTC.

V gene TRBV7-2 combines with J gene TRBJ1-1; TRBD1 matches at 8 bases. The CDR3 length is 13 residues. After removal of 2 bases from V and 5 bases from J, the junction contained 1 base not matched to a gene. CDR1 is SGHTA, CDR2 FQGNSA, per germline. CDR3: CASSLRTGTEAFF. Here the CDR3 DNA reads TGTGCCAGCAGCTTAAGGACAGGGACTGAAGCTTTCTTT.

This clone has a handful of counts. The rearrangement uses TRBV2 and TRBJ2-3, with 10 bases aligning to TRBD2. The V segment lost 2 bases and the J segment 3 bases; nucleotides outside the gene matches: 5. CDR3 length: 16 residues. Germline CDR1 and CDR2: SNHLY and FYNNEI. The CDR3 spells CASSEQVAGGTDTQYF. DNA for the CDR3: TGTGCCAGCAGTGAACAGGTAGCGGGAGGTACAGATACGCAGTATTTT.

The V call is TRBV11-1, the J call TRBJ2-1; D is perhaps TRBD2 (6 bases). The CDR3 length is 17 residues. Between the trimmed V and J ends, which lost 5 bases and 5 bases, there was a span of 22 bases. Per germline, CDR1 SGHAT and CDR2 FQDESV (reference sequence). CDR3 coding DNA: TGTGCCAGCAGCCCCAGAGTACTAGTGTCGGGAGACAATGAGCAGTTCTTC. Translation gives CASSPRVLVSGDNEQFF.

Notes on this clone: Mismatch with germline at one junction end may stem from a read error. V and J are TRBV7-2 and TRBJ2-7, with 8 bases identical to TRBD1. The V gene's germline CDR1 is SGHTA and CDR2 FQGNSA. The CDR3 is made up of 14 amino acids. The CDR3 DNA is TGTGCCACCAGCCCAGGGGGCGCCTCCTACGAGCAGTACTTC. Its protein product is CATSPGGASYEQYF.